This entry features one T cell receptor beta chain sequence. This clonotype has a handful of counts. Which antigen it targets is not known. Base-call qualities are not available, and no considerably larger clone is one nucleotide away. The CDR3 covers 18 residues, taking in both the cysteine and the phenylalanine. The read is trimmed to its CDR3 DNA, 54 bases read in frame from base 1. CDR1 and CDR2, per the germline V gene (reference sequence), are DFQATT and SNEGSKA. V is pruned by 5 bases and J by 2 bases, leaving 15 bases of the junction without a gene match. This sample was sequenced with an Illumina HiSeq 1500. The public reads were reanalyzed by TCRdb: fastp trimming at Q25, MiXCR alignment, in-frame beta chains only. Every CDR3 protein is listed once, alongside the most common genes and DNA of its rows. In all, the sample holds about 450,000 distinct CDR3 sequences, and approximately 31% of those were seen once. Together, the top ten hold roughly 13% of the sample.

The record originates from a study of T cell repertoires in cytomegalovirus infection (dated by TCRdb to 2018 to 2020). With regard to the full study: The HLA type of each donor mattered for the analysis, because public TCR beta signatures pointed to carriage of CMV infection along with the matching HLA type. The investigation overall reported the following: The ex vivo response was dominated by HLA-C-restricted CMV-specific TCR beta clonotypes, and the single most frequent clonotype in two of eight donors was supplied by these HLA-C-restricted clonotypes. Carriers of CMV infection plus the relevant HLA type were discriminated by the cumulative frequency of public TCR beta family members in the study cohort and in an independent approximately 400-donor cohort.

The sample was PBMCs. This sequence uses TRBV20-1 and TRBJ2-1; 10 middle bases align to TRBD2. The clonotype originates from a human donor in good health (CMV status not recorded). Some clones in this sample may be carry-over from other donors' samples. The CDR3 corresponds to CSAAKGVAGGEAYNEQFF. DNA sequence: TGCAGTGCTGCAAAGGGGGTAGCGGGGGGAGAGGCCTACAATGAGCAGTTCTTC.